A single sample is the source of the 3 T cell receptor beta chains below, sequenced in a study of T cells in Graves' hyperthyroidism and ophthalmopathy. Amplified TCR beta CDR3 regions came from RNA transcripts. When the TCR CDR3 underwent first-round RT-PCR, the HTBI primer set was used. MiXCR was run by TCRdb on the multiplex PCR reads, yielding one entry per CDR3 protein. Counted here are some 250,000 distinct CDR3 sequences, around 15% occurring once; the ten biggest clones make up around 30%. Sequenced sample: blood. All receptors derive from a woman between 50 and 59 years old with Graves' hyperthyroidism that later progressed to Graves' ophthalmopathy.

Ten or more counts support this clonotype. The CDR3 sequence is CASSSPGPSDTEAFF. In nucleotides, the CDR3 is TGTGCCAGCAGTTCCCCCGGCCCGTCGGACACTGAAGCTTTCTTT. The rearrangement joins TRBV28 to TRBJ1-1; D gene ambiguous. CDR1 is MDHEN, CDR2 SYDVKM, per germline. Trimming stripped 4 bases from V and 3 bases from J, with 15 bases between. The CDR3 runs to 15 residues.

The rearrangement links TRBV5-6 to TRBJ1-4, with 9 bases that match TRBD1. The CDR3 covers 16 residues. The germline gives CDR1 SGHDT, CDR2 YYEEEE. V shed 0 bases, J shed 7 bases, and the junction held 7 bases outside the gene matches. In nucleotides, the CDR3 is TGTGCCAGCAGCTTGGCAGTGGGACAGGGCCTTGAAAAACTGTTTTTT. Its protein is CASSLAVGQGLEKLFF.

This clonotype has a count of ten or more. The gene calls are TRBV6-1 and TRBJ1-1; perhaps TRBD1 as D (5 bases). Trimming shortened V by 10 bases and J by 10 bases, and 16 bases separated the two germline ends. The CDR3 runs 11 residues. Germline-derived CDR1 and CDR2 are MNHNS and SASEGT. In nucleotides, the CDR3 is TGTGCCACCACGGCGGGGGTGGGAGCTTTCTTT. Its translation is CATTAGVGAFF.